This record concerns one T cell receptor (beta chain) sequence. The data stem from a study of blood T cell repertoires in COVID-19. The wider study: Samples of COVID-19 (acute and convalescent) were obtained from the United States, Italy and Spain.

This CDR3 comprises 14 residues. V lost 4 bases and J lost 3; bases outside the gene matches: 3. Germline loops: CDR1 MNHEY, CDR2 SMNVEV (reference sequence). Clones were read by immunoSEQ multiplex PCR, and TCRdb kept only the in-frame ones, dropping some. Of some 150,000 clones in the sample, roughly nine tenths were seen once. This chain joins TRBV27 and TRBJ1-5, with TRBD1 matching over 7 bases. The receptor was derived from a woman between 55 and 75 years old with COVID-19, enrolled during active disease. Material: peripheral blood. The CDR3 nucleotides are TGTGCCAGCAGTTGGGACAGATCCAATCAGCCCCAGCATTTT. Amino acids: CASSWDRSNQPQHF.